The sequence of this TCR beta chain was determined in a study of identical twins. Study-wide points: Among monozygotic twins, out-of-frame TCR alpha sharing exceeded what models predicted.

Comments on this clonotype: The antigen remains unidentified.

This CDR3 region has 12 residues. Germline loops: CDR1 SNHLY, CDR2 FYNNEI. MiXCR, run by TCRdb on the 5' RACE reads, gives a single entry per CDR3 protein. The repertoire has roughly 1.6 million distinct CDR3 sequences, around a third of them found once; the top ten carry roughly 0.3%. The sequence was collected from a newborn girl in good health. The rearrangement links TRBV2 to TRBJ2-4; D is unclear. The assigned J gene may be wrong: the sequence end matches TRBJ2-7 better. Sequences were obtained from cord blood. The CDR3 DNA reads TGTGCCAGCAGGCTTCAGAGCGACGAGCAGTACTTC. Translating it yields CASRLQSDEQYF.